These T cell receptor beta chains were read from a single sample in a study of shared clonotypes between healthy human individuals. Sequencing used immunoSEQ multiplex PCR; TCRdb keeps in-frame clones, though not all of them. The table shows over 700,000 clones, with roughly 72% occurring only once. The sample was memory CD4+ T cells sorted from blood. These receptors all stem from a woman aged 25 to 45 in good health. The CDR3 runs from the conserved cysteine through the conserved F or W. D genes are given only for firm matches. Size is stated for part of the rows, as once, few or many counts, or as a class when the clone is expanded.

abundance: .
j_gene: TRBJ1-4
d_gene: TRBD1
v_gene: TRBV28
CDR3aa: CASSRGQAATNEKLFF
CDR3nt: TGTGCCAGCAGCCGTGGACAGGCTGCAACTAATGAAAAACTGTTTTTT

abundance: .
j_gene: TRBJ2-3
d_gene: .
v_gene: TRBV27
CDR3aa: CASSLRRPSTDTQYF
CDR3nt: TGTGCCAGCAGTTTGCGGAGGCCTAGCACAGATACGCAGTATTTT

abundance: .
j_gene: TRBJ1-2
d_gene: .
v_gene: TRBV6-5
CDR3aa: CASSSLGGDYGYTF
CDR3nt: TGTGCCAGCAGTTCTTTAGGGGGAGACTATGGCTACACCTTC

abundance: .
j_gene: TRBJ1-1
d_gene: .
v_gene: TRBV7-9
CDR3aa: CASSQRADTEAFF
CDR3nt: TGTGCCAGCAGCCAACGGGCAGACACTGAAGCTTTCTTT

abundance: .
j_gene: TRBJ2-3
d_gene: .
v_gene: TRBV29-1
CDR3aa: CSVEEGRGTDTQYF
CDR3nt: TGCAGCGTTGAAGAAGGAAGAGGTACAGATACGCAGTATTTT

abundance: .
j_gene: TRBJ2-1
d_gene: TRBD2
v_gene: TRBV28
CDR3aa: CASRGGGLAGDLNEQFF
CDR3nt: TGTGCCAGCAGGGGCGGGGGACTAGCGGGAGATTTGAATGAGCAGTTCTTC

abundance: .
j_gene: TRBJ1-1
d_gene: .
v_gene: TRBV15
CDR3aa: CATSRDGGPTEAFF
CDR3nt: TGTGCCACCAGCAGAGATGGGGGGCCCACTGAAGCTTTCTTT

abundance: .
j_gene: TRBJ1-5
d_gene: .
v_gene: TRBV30
CDR3aa: CAWSVQGLNQPQHF
CDR3nt: TGTGCCTGGAGTGTCCAGGGTCTCAATCAGCCCCAGCATTTT

abundance: .
j_gene: TRBJ2-2
d_gene: TRBD2
v_gene: TRBV5-4
CDR3aa: CASSLVYSGRNTGELFF
CDR3nt: TGTGCCAGCAGCTTGGTTTATAGCGGGAGAAACACCGGGGAGCTGTTTTTT

abundance: few
j_gene: TRBJ1-2
d_gene: .
v_gene: TRBV15
CDR3aa: CATSGRGRAGYTF
CDR3nt: TGTGCCACCAGCGGAAGGGGGAGAGCAGGCTACACCTTC

abundance: .
j_gene: TRBJ1-2
d_gene: .
v_gene: TRBV19
CDR3aa: CASSFKTGGEYGYTF
CDR3nt: TGTGCCAGTAGTTTCAAGACAGGTGGGGAGTATGGCTACACCTTC

abundance: .
j_gene: TRBJ1-2
d_gene: .
v_gene: TRBV5-1
CDR3aa: CASSGHGGSYGYTF
CDR3nt: TGCGCCAGCAGCGGGCATGGAGGCTCCTATGGCTACACCTTC

abundance: .
j_gene: TRBJ2-2
d_gene: .
v_gene: TRBV2
CDR3aa: CASSSRDTGELFF
CDR3nt: TGTGCCAGCTCGTCCCGGGACACCGGGGAGCTGTTTTTT

abundance: .
j_gene: TRBJ2-2
d_gene: .
v_gene: TRBV19
CDR3aa: CATSGRGTGELFF
CDR3nt: TGTGCCACCTCCGGCAGGGGCACCGGGGAGCTGTTTTTT

abundance: many
j_gene: TRBJ2-5
d_gene: TRBD2
v_gene: TRBV5-8
CDR3aa: CASSSPGLAGETQYF
CDR3nt: TGTGCCAGCAGCTCCCCTGGACTAGCGGGAGAGACCCAGTACTTC

abundance: .
j_gene: TRBJ2-2
d_gene: TRBD1
v_gene: TRBV4-2
CDR3aa: CASSQGDRDTGELFF
CDR3nt: TGTGCCAGCAGCCAGGGGGACAGAGACACCGGGGAGCTGTTTTTT

abundance: few
j_gene: TRBJ1-5
d_gene: TRBD1
v_gene: TRBV7-8
CDR3aa: CASSSQGNQPQHF
CDR3nt: TGTGCCAGCAGCTCACAGGGGAATCAGCCCCAGCATTTT

abundance: .
j_gene: TRBJ1-2
d_gene: .
v_gene: TRBV15
CDR3aa: CATSRDGIGYTF
CDR3nt: TGTGCCACCAGCAGAGATGGAATTGGCTACACCTTC

abundance: .
j_gene: TRBJ1-5
d_gene: .
v_gene: TRBV6-1
CDR3aa: CASTALRGDQPQHF
CDR3nt: TGTGCCAGCACCGCCCTCCGGGGCGATCAGCCCCAGCATTTT

abundance: .
j_gene: TRBJ2-5
d_gene: .
v_gene: TRBV28
CDR3aa: CASSSPGGPGRTQYF
CDR3nt: TGTGCCAGCAGTTCCCCCGGGGGGCCAGGACGGACCCAGTACTTC

abundance: .
j_gene: TRBJ2-7
d_gene: TRBD1
v_gene: TRBV5-1
CDR3aa: CASSRKAGDRGLWEQYF
CDR3nt: TGCGCCAGCAGCCGAAAAGCCGGAGACAGGGGATTATGGGAGCAGTACTTC

abundance: .
j_gene: TRBJ2-7
d_gene: .
v_gene: TRBV19
CDR3aa: CASSIGGRSYEQYF
CDR3nt: TGTGCCAGTAGTATCGGCGGCAGGTCCTACGAGCAGTACTTC

abundance: few
j_gene: TRBJ2-5
d_gene: .
v_gene: TRBV6-6
CDR3aa: CASSALGLNQETQYF
CDR3nt: TGTGCCAGCAGTGCCTTGGGACTGAACCAAGAGACCCAGTACTTC

abundance: once
j_gene: TRBJ2-7
d_gene: TRBD2
v_gene: TRBV18
CDR3aa: CASSSAGSDYEQYF
CDR3nt: TGTGCCAGCTCCTCAGCGGGATCGGATTACGAGCAGTACTTC